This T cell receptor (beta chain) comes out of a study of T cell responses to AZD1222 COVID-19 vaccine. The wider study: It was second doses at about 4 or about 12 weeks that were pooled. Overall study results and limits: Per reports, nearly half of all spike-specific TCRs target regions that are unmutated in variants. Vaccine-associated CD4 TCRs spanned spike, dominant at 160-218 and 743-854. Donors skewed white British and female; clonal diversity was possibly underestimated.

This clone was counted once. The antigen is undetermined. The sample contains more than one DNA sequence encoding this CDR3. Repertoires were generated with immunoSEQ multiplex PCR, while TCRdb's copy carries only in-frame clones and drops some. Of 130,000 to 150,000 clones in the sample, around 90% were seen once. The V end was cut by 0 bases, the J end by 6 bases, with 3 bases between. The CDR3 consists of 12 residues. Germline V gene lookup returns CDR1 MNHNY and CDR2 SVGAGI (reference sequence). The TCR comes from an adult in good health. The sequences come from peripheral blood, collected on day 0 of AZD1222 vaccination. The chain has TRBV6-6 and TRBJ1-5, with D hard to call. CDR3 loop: CASSYSGQPQHF. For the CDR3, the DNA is TGTGCCAGCAGTTACTCAGGTCAGCCCCAGCATTTT.